This T cell receptor (beta chain) was sequenced during a study of molecular identifiers for immune sequencing clone quantification. Study-wide points: Jurkat TCR RNA spiked in from one cell (amid about 1 million naive cells) was reportedly detectable.

A single record per CDR3 protein comes from TCRdb applying MiXCR to the PCR reads. The table lists over 600,000 distinct CDR3 sequences, less than 20% of them singletons. Germline CDR1 and CDR2: SEHNR and FQNEAQ (reference sequence). V lost 5 bases, J lost 0 bases, and 11 bases stayed unmatched. CDR3 length: 17 amino acids. Remarks on this clonotype: As yet, its antigen is unknown.

This clonotype was sampled from a human donor in good health. Some libraries in this study had Jurkat cell RNA spiked in. The rearrangement links TRBV7-9 to TRBJ1-1; 8 positions match TRBD1. Specimen: naive CD8+ T cells from blood, with Jurkat cell RNA spiked in. Subset here: FACS-sorted CD8+CD4-CCR7+CD45RA+ naive T cells. For the CDR3, the DNA is TGTGCCAGCAGCGCGGACAGGGCTATGCGATTGAACACTGAAGCTTTCTTT. It is translated as CASSADRAMRLNTEAFF.